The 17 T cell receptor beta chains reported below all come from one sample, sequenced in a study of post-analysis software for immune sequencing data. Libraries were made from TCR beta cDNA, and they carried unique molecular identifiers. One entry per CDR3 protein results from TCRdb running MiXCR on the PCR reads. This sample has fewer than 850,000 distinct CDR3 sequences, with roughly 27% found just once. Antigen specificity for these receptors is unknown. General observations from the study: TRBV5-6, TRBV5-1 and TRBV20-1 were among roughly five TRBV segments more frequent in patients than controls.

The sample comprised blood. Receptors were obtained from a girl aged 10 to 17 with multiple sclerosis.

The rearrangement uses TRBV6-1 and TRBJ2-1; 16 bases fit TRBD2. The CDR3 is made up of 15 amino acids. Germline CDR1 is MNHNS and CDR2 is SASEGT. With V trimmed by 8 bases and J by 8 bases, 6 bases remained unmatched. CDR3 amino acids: CASGTSGGAGHEQFF. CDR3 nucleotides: TGTGCCAGCGGGACTAGCGGGGGGGCGGGGCATGAGCAGTTCTTC.

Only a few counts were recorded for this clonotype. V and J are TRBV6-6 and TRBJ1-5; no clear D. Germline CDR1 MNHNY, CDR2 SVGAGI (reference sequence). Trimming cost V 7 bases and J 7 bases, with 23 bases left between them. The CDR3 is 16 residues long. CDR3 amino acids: CASTSGAPQTTQPQHF. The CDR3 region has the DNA TGTGCCAGCACCTCCGGTGCTCCCCAAACTACCCAGCCCCAGCATTTT.

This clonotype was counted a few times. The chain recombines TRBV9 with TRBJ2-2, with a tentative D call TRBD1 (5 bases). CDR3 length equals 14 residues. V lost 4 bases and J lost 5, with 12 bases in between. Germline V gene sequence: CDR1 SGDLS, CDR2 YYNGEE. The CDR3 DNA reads TGTGCCAGCAGCCCAGGGTCCAATACCGGGGAGCTGTTTTTT. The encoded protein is CASSPGSNTGELFF.

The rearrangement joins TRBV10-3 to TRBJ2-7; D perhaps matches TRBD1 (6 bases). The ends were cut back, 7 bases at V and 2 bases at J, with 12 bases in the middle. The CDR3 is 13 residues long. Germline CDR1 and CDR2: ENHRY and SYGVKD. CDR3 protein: CAITPDSAYEQYF. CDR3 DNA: TGTGCCATCACCCCGGACAGTGCCTACGAGCAGTACTTC.

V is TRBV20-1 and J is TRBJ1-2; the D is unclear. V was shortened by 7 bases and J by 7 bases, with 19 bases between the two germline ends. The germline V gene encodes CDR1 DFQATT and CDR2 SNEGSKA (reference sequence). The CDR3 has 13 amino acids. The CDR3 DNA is TGCAGTGTCCGTCCGTCGGGTTTAGGTGGCTACACCTTC. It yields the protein CSVRPSGLGGYTF.

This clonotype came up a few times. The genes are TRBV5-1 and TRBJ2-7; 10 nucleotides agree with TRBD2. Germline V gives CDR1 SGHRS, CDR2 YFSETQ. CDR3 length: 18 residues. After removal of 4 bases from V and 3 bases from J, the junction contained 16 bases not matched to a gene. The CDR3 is CASSRGLIQREGRYEQYF. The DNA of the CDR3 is TGCGCCAGCAGCCGCGGTTTAATACAGCGGGAGGGCCGCTACGAGCAGTACTTC.

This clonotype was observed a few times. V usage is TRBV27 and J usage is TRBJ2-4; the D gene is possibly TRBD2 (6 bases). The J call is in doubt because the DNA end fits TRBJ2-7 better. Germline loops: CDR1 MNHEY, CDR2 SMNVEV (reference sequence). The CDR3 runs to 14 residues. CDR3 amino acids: CASSPSAAPYEQYF. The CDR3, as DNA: TGTGCCAGCAGTCCTAGCGCTGCGCCCTACGAGCAGTACTTC.

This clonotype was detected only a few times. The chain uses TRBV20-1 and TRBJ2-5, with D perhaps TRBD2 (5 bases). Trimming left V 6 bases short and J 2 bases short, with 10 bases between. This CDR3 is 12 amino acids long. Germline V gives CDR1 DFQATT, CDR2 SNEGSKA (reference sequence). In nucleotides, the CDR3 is TGCAGTGCCACTCGGGGACAAGAGACCCAGTACTTC. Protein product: CSATRGQETQYF.

The DNA for the CDR3 is TGTGCCAGCAGCGCTCTTGGGAGTTTAGGTTCCAATGAGCAGTTCTTC. Translation gives CASSALGSLGSNEQFF. V is TRBV11-2 and J is TRBJ2-1; a weak D match, TRBD2 (5 bases). CDR1 is SGHAT, CDR2 FQNNGV, per germline. The CDR3 covers 16 residues. Trimming removed 5 bases from V and 6 bases from J, with 20 bases in between.

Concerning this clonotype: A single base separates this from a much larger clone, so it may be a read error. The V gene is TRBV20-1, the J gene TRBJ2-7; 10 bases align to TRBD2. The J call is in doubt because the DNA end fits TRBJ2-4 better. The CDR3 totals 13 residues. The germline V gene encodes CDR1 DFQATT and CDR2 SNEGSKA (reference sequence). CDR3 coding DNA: TGCAGTGCACAGAGCGGGGGGGAGAACATTCAGTACTTC. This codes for CSAQSGGENIQYF.

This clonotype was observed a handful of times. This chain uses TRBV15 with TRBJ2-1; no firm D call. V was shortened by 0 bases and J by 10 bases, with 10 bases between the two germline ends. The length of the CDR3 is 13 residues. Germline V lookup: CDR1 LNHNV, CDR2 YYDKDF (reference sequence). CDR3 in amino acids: CATSRDLGREQFF. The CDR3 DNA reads TGTGCCACCAGCAGAGATCTAGGGCGGGAGCAGTTCTTC.

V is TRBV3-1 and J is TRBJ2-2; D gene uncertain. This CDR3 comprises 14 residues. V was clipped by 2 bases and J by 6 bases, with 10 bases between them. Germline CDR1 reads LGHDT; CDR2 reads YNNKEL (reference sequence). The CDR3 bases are TGTGCCAGCAGCCAACTTCAGAATGCCGGGGAGCTGTTTTTT. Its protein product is CASSQLQNAGELFF.

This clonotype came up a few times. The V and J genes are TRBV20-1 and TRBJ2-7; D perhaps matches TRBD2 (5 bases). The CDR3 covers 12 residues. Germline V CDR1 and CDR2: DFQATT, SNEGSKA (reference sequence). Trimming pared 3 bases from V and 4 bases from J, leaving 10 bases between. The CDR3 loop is CSAREDGYEQYF. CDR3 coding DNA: TGCAGTGCTAGGGAGGACGGGTACGAGCAGTACTTC.

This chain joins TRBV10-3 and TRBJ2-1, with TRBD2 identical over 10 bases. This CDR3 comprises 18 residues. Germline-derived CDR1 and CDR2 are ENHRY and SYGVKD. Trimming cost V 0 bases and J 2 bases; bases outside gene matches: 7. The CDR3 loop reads CAISESASGSRTYNEQFF. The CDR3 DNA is TGTGCCATCAGTGAGTCCGCTAGCGGGAGCCGTACCTACAATGAGCAGTTCTTC.

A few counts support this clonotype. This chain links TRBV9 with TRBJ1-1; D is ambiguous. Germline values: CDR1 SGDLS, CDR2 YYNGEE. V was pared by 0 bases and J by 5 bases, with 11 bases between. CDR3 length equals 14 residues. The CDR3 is CASSVVREYTEAFF. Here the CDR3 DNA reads TGTGCCAGCAGCGTAGTTCGGGAGTATACTGAAGCTTTCTTT.

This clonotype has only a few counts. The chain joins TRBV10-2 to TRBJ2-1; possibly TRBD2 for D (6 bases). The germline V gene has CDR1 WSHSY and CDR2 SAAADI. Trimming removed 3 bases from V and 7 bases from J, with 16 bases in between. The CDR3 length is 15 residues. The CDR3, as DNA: TGCGCCAGCAGTGATGGTAGCGGAGAAGTAAATGAGCAGTTCTTC. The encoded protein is CASSDGSGEVNEQFF.

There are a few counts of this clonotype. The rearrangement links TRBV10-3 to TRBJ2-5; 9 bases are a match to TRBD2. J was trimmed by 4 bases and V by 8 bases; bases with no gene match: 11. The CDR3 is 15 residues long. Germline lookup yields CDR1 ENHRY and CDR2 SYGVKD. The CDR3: CAIGGQRGAGETQYF. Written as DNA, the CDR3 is TGTGCCATCGGGGGACAGCGGGGGGCAGGAGAGACCCAGTACTTC.